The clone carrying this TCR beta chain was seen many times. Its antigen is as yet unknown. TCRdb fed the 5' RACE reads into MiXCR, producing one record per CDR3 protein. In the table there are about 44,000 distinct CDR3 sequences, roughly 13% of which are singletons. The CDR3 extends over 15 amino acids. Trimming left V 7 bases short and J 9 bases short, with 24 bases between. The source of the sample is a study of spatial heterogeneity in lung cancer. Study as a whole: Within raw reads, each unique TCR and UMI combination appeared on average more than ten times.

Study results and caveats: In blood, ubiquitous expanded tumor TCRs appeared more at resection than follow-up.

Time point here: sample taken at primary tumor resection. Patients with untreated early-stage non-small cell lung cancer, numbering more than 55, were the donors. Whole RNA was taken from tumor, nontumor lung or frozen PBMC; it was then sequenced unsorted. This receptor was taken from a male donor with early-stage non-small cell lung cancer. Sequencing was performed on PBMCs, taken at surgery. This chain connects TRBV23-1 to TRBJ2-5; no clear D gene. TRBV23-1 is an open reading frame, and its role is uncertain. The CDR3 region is CASTALMPGSVPQYF. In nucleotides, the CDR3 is TGCGCCAGCACCGCCCTCATGCCCGGATCCGTACCCCAGTACTTC.